This entry lists 10 T cell receptor beta chains sequenced from one sample in a study of molecular identifiers for immune sequencing clone quantification. TCRdb processed the PCR reads anew with MiXCR; each CDR3 protein has one entry. The table has about 32,000 distinct CDR3 sequences, about a fifth seen once; the top ten hold about 1.2%. Sequencing was performed on naive CD8+ T cells from blood, with Jurkat cell RNA spiked in. Subset of the sample: FACS-sorted CD8+CD4-CCR7+CD45RA+ naive T cells. The receptors here all came from a human donor in good health. Some libraries in this study had Jurkat cell RNA spiked in.

This clonotype has a count of ten or more. The chain joins TRBV20-1 to TRBJ2-3; TRBD1 agrees at 7 bases. The germline V gene has CDR1 DFQATT and CDR2 SNEGSKA (reference sequence). CDR3 size: 16 residues. V lost 1 base and J lost 0; bases outside the gene matches: 7. The DNA for the CDR3 is TGCAGTGCTAGAGTAGGGGGCGGACCGAGCACAGATACGCAGTATTTT. The encoded protein is CSARVGGGPSTDTQYF.

This clonotype has at least ten counts. The J gene is TRBJ1-5, the V gene TRBV10-2; no firm D call. V was pared by 1 base and J by 1 base, with 5 bases between. This CDR3 has 14 residues. The germline CDR1 and CDR2 sequences are WSHSY and SAAADI. The CDR3 bases are TGCGCCAGCAGTGAGTGGAGGAGCAATCAGCCCCAGCATTTT. Protein product: CASSEWRSNQPQHF.

This clonotype was detected only a few times. The chain links TRBV7-9 to TRBJ2-3; D is uncertain. The CDR3 has 13 residues. CDR1 is SEHNR, CDR2 FQNEAQ, per germline (reference sequence). Trimming removed 5 bases from V and 2 bases from J, with 8 bases in between. In nucleotides, the CDR3 is TGTGCCAGCAGCCAACTAAACACAGATACGCAGTATTTT. This encodes CASSQLNTDTQYF.

V gene TRBV19 combines with J gene TRBJ2-1; 10 bases align to TRBD2. The V gene end was trimmed by 3 bases and the J gene end by 7 bases; junction bases not matched to a gene: 6. This CDR3 is built from 15 residues. The germline V gene encodes CDR1 LNHDA and CDR2 SQIVND (reference sequence). CDR3 bases: TGTGCCAGTAGTATCAACCTAGCGGGAGAGAATGAGCAGTTCTTC. Its protein product is CASSINLAGENEQFF.

V gene TRBV19 combines with J gene TRBJ1-1; unclear D gene. V was pared by 3 bases and J by 1 base, with 6 bases between. CDR3 length: 13 residues. Germline V gives CDR1 LNHDA, CDR2 SQIVND (reference sequence). The CDR3 sequence is CASSINWNTEAFF. In DNA form, the CDR3 reads TGTGCCAGTAGTATTAATTGGAACACTGAAGCTTTCTTT.

This clonotype was seen repeatedly, ten times or more. V gene TRBV7-9 combines with J gene TRBJ2-7; D call uncertain. V was cut by 2 bases and J by 1 base, with 9 bases left in between. Germline loops: CDR1 SEHNR, CDR2 FQNEAQ (reference sequence). This CDR3 is 14 amino acids long. The CDR3 DNA reads TGTGCCAGCAGCTTAAATGATGGGTCCTACGAGCAGTACTTC. It is translated as CASSLNDGSYEQYF.

This clonotype occurred many times. The chain recombines TRBV6-1 with TRBJ2-7; 7 bases fit TRBD2. The CDR3 consists of 12 residues. Trimming cost V 8 bases and J 2 bases; bases outside gene matches: 3. The germline V gene has CDR1 MNHNS and CDR2 SASEGT. This CDR3 is CASREVTYEQYF. The DNA for the CDR3 is TGTGCCAGCCGGGAGGTTACCTACGAGCAGTACTTC.

The chain joins TRBV28 to TRBJ1-3; D unclear. The CDR3 is 15 amino acids. V lost 3 bases and J 2 bases, leaving 11 bases between the germline ends. Germline V gene data show CDR1 as MDHEN and CDR2 as SYDVKM. For the CDR3, the DNA is TGTGCCAGCAGTTTTCGAGGTTTCGCTGGAAACACCATATATTTT. This encodes CASSFRGFAGNTIYF.

As for this clonotype: Since a much larger clone is just one base distant, this may be a read error. J is TRBJ1-2 and V is TRBV4-1; D ambiguous. CDR1 and CDR2 (germline): MGHRA, YSYEKL. CDR3 size: 15 residues. This chain's CDR3 is CTSSQDLGGFFGYTF. The CDR3 DNA follows: TGCACCAGCAGCCAAGATCTAGGAGGTTTTTTTGGCTACACCTTC.

This clonotype has ten or more counts. The rearrangement joins TRBV4-1 to TRBJ2-7; D gene uncertain. Germline lookup yields CDR1 MGHRA and CDR2 YSYEKL. The CDR3 sequence is 13 residues long. Trimming pared 0 bases from V and 4 bases from J, leaving 7 bases between. The CDR3 loop is CASSQERAYEQYF. The CDR3 coding sequence is TGCGCCAGCAGCCAAGAACGGGCATACGAGCAGTACTTC.